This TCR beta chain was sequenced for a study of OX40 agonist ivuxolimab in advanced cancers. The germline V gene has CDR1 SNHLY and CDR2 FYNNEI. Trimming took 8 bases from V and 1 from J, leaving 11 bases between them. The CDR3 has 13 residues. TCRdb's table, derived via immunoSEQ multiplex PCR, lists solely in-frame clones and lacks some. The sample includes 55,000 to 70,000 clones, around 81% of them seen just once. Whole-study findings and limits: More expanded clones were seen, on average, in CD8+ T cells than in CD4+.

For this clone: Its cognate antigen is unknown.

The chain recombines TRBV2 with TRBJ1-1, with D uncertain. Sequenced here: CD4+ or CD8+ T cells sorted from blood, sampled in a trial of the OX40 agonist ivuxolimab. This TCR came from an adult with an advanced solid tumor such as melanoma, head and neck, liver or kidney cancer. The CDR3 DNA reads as TGTGCCAGCCTTGAAACGGCGAACACTGAAGCTTTCTTT. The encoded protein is CASLETANTEAFF. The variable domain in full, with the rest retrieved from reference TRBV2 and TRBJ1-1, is EPEVTQTPSHQVTQMGQEVILRCVPISNHLYFYWYRQILGQKVEFLVSFYNNEISEKSEIFDDQFSVERPDGSNFTLKIRSTKLEDSAMYFCASLETANTEAFFGQGTRLTVV.